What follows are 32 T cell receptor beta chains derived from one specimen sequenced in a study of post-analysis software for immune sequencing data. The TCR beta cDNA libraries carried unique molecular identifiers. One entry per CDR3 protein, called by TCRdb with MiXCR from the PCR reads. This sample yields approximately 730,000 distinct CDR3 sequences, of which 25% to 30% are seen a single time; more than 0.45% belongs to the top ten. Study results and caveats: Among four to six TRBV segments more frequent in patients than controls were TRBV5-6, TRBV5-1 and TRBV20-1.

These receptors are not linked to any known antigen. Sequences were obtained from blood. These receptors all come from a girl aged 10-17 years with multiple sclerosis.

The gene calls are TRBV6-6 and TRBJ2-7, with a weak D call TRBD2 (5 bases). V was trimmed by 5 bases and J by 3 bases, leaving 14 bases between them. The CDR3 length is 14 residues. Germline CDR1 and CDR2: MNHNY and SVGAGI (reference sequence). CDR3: CASSPKGGFYEQYF. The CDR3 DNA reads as TGTGCCAGCAGTCCAAAAGGAGGATTCTACGAGCAGTACTTC.

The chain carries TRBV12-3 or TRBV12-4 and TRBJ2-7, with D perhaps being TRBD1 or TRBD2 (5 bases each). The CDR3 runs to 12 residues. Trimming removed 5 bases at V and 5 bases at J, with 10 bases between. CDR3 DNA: TGTGCCAGCAGTCCCTGGGACGACGAGCAGTACTTC. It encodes CASSPWDDEQYF.

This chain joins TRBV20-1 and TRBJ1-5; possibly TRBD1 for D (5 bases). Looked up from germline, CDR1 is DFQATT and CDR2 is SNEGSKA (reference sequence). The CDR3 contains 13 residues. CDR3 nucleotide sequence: TGCAGCGAGAGACCGGGGGAGGATCAGCCCCAGCATTTT. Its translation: CSERPGEDQPQHF.

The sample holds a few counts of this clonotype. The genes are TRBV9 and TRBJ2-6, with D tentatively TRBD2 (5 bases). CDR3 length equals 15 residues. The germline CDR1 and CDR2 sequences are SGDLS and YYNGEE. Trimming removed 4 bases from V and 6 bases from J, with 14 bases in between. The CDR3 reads CASSSPGKLANVLTF. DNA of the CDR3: TGTGCCAGCAGCTCCCCGGGAAAGCTGGCCAACGTCCTGACTTTC.

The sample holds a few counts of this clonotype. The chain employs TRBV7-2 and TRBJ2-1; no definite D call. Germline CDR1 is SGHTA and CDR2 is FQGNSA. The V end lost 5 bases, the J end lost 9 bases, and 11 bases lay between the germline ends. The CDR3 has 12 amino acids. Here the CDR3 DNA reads TGTGCCAGCAGCCGCCCCAATGGTGAGCAGTTCTTC. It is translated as CASSRPNGEQFF.

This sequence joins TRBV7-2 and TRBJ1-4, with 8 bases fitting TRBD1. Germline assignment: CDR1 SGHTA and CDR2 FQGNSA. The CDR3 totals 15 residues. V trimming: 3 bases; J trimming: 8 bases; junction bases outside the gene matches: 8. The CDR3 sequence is CASSLRQGKLEKLFF. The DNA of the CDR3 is TGTGCCAGCAGCTTGCGACAGGGGAAGTTAGAAAAACTGTTTTTT.

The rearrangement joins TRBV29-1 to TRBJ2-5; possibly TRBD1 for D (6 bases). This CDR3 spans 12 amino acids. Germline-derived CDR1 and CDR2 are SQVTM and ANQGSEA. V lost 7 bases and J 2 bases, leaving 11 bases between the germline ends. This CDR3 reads CSARDMQETQYF. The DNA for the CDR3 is TGCAGCGCCAGGGACATGCAAGAGACCCAGTACTTC.

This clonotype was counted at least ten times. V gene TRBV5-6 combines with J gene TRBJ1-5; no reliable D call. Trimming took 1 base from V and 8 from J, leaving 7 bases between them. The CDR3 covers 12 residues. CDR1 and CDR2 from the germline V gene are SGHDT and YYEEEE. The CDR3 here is CASSLWREPQHF. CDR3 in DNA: TGTGCCAGCAGCTTGTGGCGGGAGCCCCAGCATTTT.

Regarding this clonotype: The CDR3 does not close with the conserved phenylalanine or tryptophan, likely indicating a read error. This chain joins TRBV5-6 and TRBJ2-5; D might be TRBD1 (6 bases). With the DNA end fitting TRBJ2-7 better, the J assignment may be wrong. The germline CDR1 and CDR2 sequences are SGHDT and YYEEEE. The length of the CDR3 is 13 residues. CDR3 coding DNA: TGTGCCAGCAGCGTCGCAGGGGTTTACGAGCAGTACCTC. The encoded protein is CASSVAGVYEQYL.

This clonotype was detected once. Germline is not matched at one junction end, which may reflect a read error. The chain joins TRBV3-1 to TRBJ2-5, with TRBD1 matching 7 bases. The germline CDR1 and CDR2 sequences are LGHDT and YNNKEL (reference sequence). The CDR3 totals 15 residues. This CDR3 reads CAGSPSERGRETQYF. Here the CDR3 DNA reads TGTGCCGGCAGCCCCAGCGAGAGGGGGCGAGAGACCCAGTACTTC.

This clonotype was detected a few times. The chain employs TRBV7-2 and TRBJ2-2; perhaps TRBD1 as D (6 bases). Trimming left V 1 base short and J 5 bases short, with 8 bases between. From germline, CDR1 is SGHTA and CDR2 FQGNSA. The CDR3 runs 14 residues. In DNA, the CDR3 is TGTGCCAGCAGCTTAGAGGGGGTTACCGGGGAGCTGTTTTTT. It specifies CASSLEGVTGELFF. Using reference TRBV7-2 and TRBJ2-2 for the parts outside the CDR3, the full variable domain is GAGVSQSPSNKVTEKGKDVELRCDPISGHTALYWYRQSLGQGLEFLIYFQGNSAPDKSGLPSDRFSAERTGGSVSTLTIQRTQQEDSAVYLCASSLEGVTGELFFGEGSRLTVL.

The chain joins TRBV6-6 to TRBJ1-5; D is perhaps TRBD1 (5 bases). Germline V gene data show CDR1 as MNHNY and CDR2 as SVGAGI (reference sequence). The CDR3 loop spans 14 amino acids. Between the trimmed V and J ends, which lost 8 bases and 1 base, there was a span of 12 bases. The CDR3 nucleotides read TGTGCCAGCCAAAGCGGGACGAGCAATCAGCCCCAGCATTTT. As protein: CASQSGTSNQPQHF.

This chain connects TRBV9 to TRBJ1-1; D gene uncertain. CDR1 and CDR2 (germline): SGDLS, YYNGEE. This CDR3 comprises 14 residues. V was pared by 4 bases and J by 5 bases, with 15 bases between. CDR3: CASSPIYGQTEAFF. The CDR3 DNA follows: TGTGCCAGCAGCCCCATCTATGGGCAGACTGAAGCTTTCTTT.

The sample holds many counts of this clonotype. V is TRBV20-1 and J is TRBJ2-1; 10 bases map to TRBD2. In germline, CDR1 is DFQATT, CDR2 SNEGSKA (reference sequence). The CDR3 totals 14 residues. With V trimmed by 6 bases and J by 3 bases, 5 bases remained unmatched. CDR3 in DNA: TGCAGTGCGCCCGGGACTAGCGACTACAATGAGCAGTTCTTC. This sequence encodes CSAPGTSDYNEQFF.

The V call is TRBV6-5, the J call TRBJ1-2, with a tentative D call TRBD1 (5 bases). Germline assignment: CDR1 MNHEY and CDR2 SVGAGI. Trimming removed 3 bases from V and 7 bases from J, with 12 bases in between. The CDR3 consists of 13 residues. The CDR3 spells CASSYSGSSGYTF. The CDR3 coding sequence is TGTGCCAGCAGTTATTCAGGGAGTAGTGGCTACACCTTC.

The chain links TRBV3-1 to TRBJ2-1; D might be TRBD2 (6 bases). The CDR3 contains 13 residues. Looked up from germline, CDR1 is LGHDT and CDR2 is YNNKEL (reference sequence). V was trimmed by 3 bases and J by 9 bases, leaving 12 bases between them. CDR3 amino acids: CASSQTMRGEQFF. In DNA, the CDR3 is TGTGCCAGCAGCCAGACTATGCGGGGTGAGCAGTTCTTC.

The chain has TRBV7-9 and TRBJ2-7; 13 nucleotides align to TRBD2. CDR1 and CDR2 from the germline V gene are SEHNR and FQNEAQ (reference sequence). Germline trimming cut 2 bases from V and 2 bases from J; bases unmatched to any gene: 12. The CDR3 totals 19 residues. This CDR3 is CASSLYGGLAGVIPYEQYF. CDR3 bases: TGTGCCAGCAGCTTATATGGAGGACTAGCGGGAGTTATACCCTACGAGCAGTACTTC.

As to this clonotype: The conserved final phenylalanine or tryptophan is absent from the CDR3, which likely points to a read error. CDR3 region: CSASTSGSSIYEQYL. The CDR3 DNA sequence: TGCAGTGCGAGTACTAGCGGGAGCAGTATCTACGAGCAGTACTTA. The V and J genes are TRBV20-1 and TRBJ2-7, with 11 bases identical to TRBD2. Germline V gives CDR1 DFQATT, CDR2 SNEGSKA (reference sequence). CDR3 length: 15 residues. V was pared by 6 bases and J by 3 bases, with 10 bases of the junction left unmatched.

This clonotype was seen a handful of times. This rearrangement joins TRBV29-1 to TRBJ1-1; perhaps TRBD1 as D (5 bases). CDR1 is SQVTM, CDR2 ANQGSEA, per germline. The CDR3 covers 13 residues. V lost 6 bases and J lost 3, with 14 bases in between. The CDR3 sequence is CSVDFRGDTEAFF. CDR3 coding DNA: TGCAGCGTAGACTTTAGAGGGGACACTGAAGCTTTCTTT.

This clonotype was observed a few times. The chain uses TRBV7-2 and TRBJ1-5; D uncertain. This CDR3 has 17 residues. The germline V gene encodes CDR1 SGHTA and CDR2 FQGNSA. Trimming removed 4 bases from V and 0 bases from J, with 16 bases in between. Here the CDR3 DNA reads TGTGCCAGCAGCTCTTGGCCCGGGCGGTATAGCAATCAGCCCCAGCATTTT. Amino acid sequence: CASSSWPGRYSNQPQHF.

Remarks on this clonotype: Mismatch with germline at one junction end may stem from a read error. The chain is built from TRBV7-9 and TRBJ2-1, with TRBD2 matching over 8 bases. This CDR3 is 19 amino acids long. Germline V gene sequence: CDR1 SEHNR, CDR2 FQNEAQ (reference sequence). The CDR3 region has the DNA TGTGCCAGCAGCTTACCCTTGCTTACTAGCGGTTCGTTATTCAATAAGCAGTTCTTC. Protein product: CASSLPLLTSGSLFNKQFF.

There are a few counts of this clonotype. CDR3 sequence (DNA): TGCAGTGCCCGAAATTACCGGGACAGAGGCCGTGGGGAGACCCAGTACTTC. Translating gives CSARNYRDRGRGETQYF. The chain carries TRBV20-1 and TRBJ2-5, with 7 bases identical to TRBD1. CDR3 length equals 17 residues. V lost 6 bases to trimming and J lost 5 bases; unmatched junction nucleotides: 21. Germline V gene data show CDR1 as DFQATT and CDR2 as SNEGSKA (reference sequence).

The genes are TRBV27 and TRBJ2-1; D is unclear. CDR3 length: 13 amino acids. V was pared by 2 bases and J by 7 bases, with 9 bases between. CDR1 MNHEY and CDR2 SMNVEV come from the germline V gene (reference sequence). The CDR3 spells CASSLRLRNEQFF. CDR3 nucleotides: TGTGCCAGCAGTTTACGTTTGAGGAATGAGCAGTTCTTC.

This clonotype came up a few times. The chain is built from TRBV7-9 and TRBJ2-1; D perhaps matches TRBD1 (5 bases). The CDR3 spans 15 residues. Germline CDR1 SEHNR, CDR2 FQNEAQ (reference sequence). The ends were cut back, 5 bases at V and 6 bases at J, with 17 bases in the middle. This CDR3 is CASSPRGIEANEQFF. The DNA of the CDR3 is TGTGCCAGCAGCCCAAGGGGAATTGAGGCCAATGAGCAGTTCTTC.

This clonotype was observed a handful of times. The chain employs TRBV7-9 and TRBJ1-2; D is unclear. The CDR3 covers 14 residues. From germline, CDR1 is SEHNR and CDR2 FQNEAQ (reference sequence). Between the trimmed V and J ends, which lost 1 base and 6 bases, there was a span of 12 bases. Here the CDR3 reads CASSLGRGLDGYTF. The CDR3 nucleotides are TGTGCCAGCAGCTTAGGAAGAGGGCTCGATGGCTACACCTTC.

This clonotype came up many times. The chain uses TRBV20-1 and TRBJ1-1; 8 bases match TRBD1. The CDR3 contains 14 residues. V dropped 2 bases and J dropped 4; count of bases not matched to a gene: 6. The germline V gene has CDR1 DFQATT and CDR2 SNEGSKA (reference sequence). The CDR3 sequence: CSARPPGQATEAFF. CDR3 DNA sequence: TGCAGTGCTAGACCCCCGGGACAGGCCACTGAAGCTTTCTTT.

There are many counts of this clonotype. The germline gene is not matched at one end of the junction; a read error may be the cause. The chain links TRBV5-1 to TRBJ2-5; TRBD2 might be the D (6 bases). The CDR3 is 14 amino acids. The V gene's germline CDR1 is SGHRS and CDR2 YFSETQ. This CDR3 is CASSSLGGQETQYF. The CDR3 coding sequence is TGTGCCAGCAGCTCCCTCGGGGGACAAGAGACCCAGTACTTC.

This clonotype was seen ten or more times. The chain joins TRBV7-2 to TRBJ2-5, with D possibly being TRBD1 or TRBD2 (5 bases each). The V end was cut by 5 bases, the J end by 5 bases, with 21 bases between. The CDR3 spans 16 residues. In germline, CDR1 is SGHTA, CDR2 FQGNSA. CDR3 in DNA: TGTGCCAGCAGCCCCGACGGTTTGGGGACCCGGGAGACCCAGTACTTC. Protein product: CASSPDGLGTRETQYF.

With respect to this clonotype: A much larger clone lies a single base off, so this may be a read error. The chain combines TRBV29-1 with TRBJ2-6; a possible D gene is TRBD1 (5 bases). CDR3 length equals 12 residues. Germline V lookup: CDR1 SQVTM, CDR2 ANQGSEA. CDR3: CSVEVGANVPTF. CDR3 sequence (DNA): TGCAGCGTTGAAGTTGGGGCCAACGTCCCGACTTTC.

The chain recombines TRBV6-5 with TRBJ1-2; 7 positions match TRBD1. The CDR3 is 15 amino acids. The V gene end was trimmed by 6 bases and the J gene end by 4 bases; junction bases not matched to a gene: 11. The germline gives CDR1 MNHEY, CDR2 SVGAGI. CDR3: CASSFTQDRIYGYTF. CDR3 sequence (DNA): TGTGCCAGCAGCTTCACTCAGGACAGGATCTATGGCTACACCTTC.

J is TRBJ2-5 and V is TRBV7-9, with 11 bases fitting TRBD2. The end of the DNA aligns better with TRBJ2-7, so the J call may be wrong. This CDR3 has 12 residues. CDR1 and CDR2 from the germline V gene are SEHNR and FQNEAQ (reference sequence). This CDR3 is CAVAGGRREQYF. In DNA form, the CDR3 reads TGTGCGGTAGCGGGGGGGCGACGCGAGCAGTACTTC.

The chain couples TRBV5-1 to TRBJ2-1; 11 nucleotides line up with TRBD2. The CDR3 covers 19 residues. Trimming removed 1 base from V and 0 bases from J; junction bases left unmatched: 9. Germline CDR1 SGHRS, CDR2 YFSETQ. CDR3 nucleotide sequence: TGCGCCAGCAGCTTGTCTAGCGGGGGGACGATAGACTCCTACAATGAGCAGTTCTTC. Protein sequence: CASSLSSGGTIDSYNEQFF.